These 21 T cell receptor beta chains came from one sample sequenced in a study of control samples from healthy donors and cancer patients. Clones were read by immunoSEQ multiplex PCR, and TCRdb kept only the in-frame ones, dropping some. The repertoire holds 90,000 to 150,000 clones, with just over 90% as singletons. Source material: blood. Receptors were obtained from a woman aged 18-29 years in good health.

Here the CDR3 DNA reads TGTGCCAGCAGCTTAGGGGTGGCGGGGTACGAGCAGTACTTC. This codes for CASSLGVAGYEQYF. The chain is built from TRBV7-2 and TRBJ2-7; tentative D call: TRBD2 (6 bases). Germline loops: CDR1 SGHTA, CDR2 FQGNSA. V lost 1 base to trimming and J lost 4 bases, with 11 bases between them. CDR3 size: 14 residues.

The rearrangement links TRBV9 to TRBJ1-4; D might be TRBD1 (5 bases). The CDR3 runs to 17 residues. The ends were cut back, 0 bases at V and 7 bases at J, with 19 bases in the middle. Germline assignment: CDR1 SGDLS and CDR2 YYNGEE. The CDR3 loop reads CASSVGEVGSGREKLFF. CDR3 in DNA: TGTGCCAGCAGCGTAGGAGAGGTGGGCTCAGGGCGTGAAAAACTGTTTTTT.

The V call is TRBV29-1, the J call TRBJ1-2, with 7 positions matching TRBD1. V shed 2 bases, J shed 3 bases, and the junction held 18 bases outside the gene matches. The CDR3 runs 18 residues. Germline V gene sequence: CDR1 SQVTM, CDR2 ANQGSEA. As DNA, the CDR3 is TGCAGCGTTGAACACCCACGATATTATGACAGGGTGGACTATGGCTACACCTTC. Translation gives CSVEHPRYYDRVDYGYTF. The complete variable domain, with remaining parts taken from reference TRBV29-1 and TRBJ1-2, reads SAVISQKPSRDICQRGTSLTIQCQVDSQVTMMFWYRQQPGQSLTLIATANQGSEATYESGFVIDKFPISRPNLTFSTLTVSNMSPEDSSIYLCSVEHPRYYDRVDYGYTFGSGTRLTVV.

This clone was detected once. The chain employs TRBV7-2 and TRBJ2-1, with 11 bases aligning to TRBD2. This CDR3 has 14 amino acids. Per the germline V gene, CDR1 is SGHTA and CDR2 is FQGNSA. Trimming at V came to 5 bases and at J to 7 bases, leaving 4 bases not matched to a gene. In DNA form, the CDR3 reads TGTGCCAGCAGCCCTAGCGGGAGGAGAAATGAGCAGTTCTTC. Translated, it gives CASSPSGRRNEQFF.

This clone was seen only once. The chain has TRBV7-2 and TRBJ2-1, with 8 positions matching TRBD1. The germline CDR1 and CDR2 sequences are SGHTA and FQGNSA. The CDR3 spans 13 residues. Trimming cost V 8 bases and J 6 bases; bases outside gene matches: 6. The CDR3 nucleotides are TGTGCCAGCGGGACAGGTCCCCTCAATGAGCAGTTCTTC. It specifies CASGTGPLNEQFF.

The chain combines TRBV25-1 with TRBJ2-1; maybe TRBD1 (6 bases). Germline-derived CDR1 and CDR2 are MGHDK and SYGVNS. The V end was cut by 1 base, the J end by 4 bases, with 11 bases between. The CDR3 is made up of 15 amino acids. CDR3 region: CASSELRGLYNEQFF. In DNA form, the CDR3 reads TGTGCCAGCAGTGAATTAAGGGGGTTATACAATGAGCAGTTCTTC. The variable domain in full, completed from reference TRBV25-1 and TRBJ2-1, reads EADIYQTPRYLVIGTGKKITLECSQTMGHDKMYWYQQDPGMELHLIHYSYGVNSTEKGDLSSESTVSRIRTEHFPLTLESARPSHTSQYLCASSELRGLYNEQFFGPGTRLTVL.

The rearrangement uses TRBV24-1 and TRBJ2-2; D is undetermined. With 10 bases removed from V and 0 bases from J, the gap between germline ends came to 8 bases. Germline lookup yields CDR1 KGHDR and CDR2 SFDVKD. The CDR3 has 13 amino acids. The CDR3 sequence is CATSATNTGELFF. DNA of the CDR3: TGTGCCACTTCGGCGACGAACACCGGGGAGCTGTTTTTT.

The chain combines TRBV5-4 with TRBJ2-1; no definite D call. V lost 7 bases, J lost 0 bases, and 14 bases lay in between. From germline, CDR1 is SGHNT and CDR2 YYREEE (reference sequence). The CDR3 has 15 residues. This CDR3 reads CASSQVASSYNEQFF. The CDR3 DNA is TGTGCCAGCTCCCAAGTCGCCAGCTCCTACAATGAGCAGTTCTTC.

This clone was observed once. The rearrangement links TRBV7-2 to TRBJ1-1, with TRBD1 matching 7 bases. Germline trimming cut 5 bases from V and 2 bases from J; bases unmatched to any gene: 8. This CDR3 region has 15 residues. Germline V gives CDR1 SGHTA, CDR2 FQGNSA. The chain's CDR3 is CASSPEGQVNTEAFF. The CDR3 DNA follows: TGTGCCAGCAGCCCCGAAGGACAGGTCAACACTGAAGCTTTCTTT.

V and J are TRBV7-2 and TRBJ2-1; D may be TRBD1 or TRBD2 (5 bases each). V was clipped by 1 base and J by 3 bases, with 13 bases between them. CDR1 SGHTA and CDR2 FQGNSA come from the germline V gene. CDR3 length: 16 amino acids. As DNA, the CDR3 is TGTGCCAGCAGCTTAGAAGGGGCGGGTCTCTACAATGAGCAGTTCTTC. Amino acid sequence: CASSLEGAGLYNEQFF.

For the CDR3, the DNA is TGTGCCAGCAGTTTTGGGGGGGCCCACAGCACAGATACGCAGTATTTT. Encoded protein: CASSFGGAHSTDTQYF. This chain uses TRBV6-5 with TRBJ2-3, with a tentative D call TRBD2 (7 bases). Germline V gives CDR1 MNHEY, CDR2 SVGAGI. This CDR3 has 16 amino acids. The V end lost 4 bases, the J end lost 0 bases, and 14 bases lay between the germline ends.

This chain connects TRBV3-1 (or the pseudogene TRBV3-2) to TRBJ1-3; D unclear. This CDR3 is 14 amino acids long. V lost 0 bases and J lost 4, with 7 bases in between. Germline V gives CDR1 LGHDT, CDR2 YNNKEL (reference sequence). DNA of the CDR3: TGTGCCAGCAGCCAAGAGGGTTCGGGAAACACCATATATTTT. Translation: CASSQEGSGNTIYF.

The chain joins TRBV10-3 to TRBJ2-1, with 8 bases that match TRBD2. Per germline, CDR1 ENHRY and CDR2 SYGVKD. V trimming: 6 bases; J trimming: 9 bases; junction bases outside the gene matches: 4. The CDR3 totals 12 residues. This CDR3 is CAISGSGGEQFF. CDR3 DNA: TGTGCCATCAGCGGGAGCGGGGGTGAGCAGTTCTTC.

This chain uses TRBV6-5 with TRBJ2-7, with D maybe TRBD1 (5 bases). Trimming shortened V by 5 bases and J by 1 base, and 15 bases separated the two germline ends. CDR1 and CDR2 (germline): MNHEY, SVGAGI. The CDR3 totals 15 residues. The CDR3 sequence is CASSKQVGISYEQYF. CDR3 nucleotide sequence: TGTGCCAGCAGTAAACAGGTGGGGATTTCCTACGAGCAGTACTTC.

The V gene is TRBV24-1, the J gene TRBJ1-1; maybe TRBD1 (5 bases). This CDR3 region has 16 residues. V gave up 5 bases and J gave up 3 bases, with 18 bases separating them. Germline CDR1 reads KGHDR; CDR2 reads SFDVKD. DNA of the CDR3: TGTGCCACCAGTGGGGGGAGGGGCCGTAGTGACACTGAAGCTTTCTTT. The encoded protein is CATSGGRGRSDTEAFF.

V usage is TRBV7-3 and J usage is TRBJ2-6; no firm D call. This CDR3 spans 15 amino acids. Germline assignment: CDR1 SGHTA and CDR2 FQGTGA. V was cut by 5 bases and J by 0 bases, with 8 bases left in between. The CDR3 reads CASSPERSGANVLTF. The CDR3 region has the DNA TGTGCCAGCAGCCCAGAGCGCTCTGGGGCCAACGTCCTGACTTTC.

This clone was observed once. The chain is built from TRBV30 and TRBJ1-2; 7 nucleotides agree with TRBD1. Germline V gene lookup returns CDR1 GTSNPN and CDR2 SVGIG (reference sequence). V lost 7 bases, J lost 2 bases, and 10 bases stayed unmatched. The CDR3 contains 14 residues. The CDR3 spells CASTGALKNYGYTF. The CDR3 DNA follows: TGTGCCTCAACAGGGGCGCTTAAAAACTATGGCTACACCTTC.

The chain couples TRBV28 to TRBJ2-5, with 10 bases that match TRBD1. In germline, CDR1 is MDHEN, CDR2 SYDVKM. The CDR3 has 16 residues. The ends lost 1 base at V and 4 bases at J; junction bases unmatched: 6. The CDR3 region is CASSLYGTGVGETQYF. The CDR3 coding sequence is TGTGCCAGCAGTTTATACGGGACAGGGGTCGGAGAGACCCAGTACTTC.

The chain recombines TRBV7-6 with TRBJ2-7; D possibly corresponds to TRBD2 (5 bases). Germline V gives CDR1 SGHVS, CDR2 FNYEAQ. The CDR3 is made up of 16 amino acids. With 5 bases removed from V and 3 bases from J, the gap between germline ends came to 20 bases. Written as DNA, the CDR3 is TGTGCCAGCAGCCGAAGGCTAGCCTCCTTTAACTACGAGCAGTACTTC. Encoded protein: CASSRRLASFNYEQYF.

The CDR3 protein is CASSPRDGNTGELFF. CDR3 bases: TGTGCCAGCTCACCCCGGGACGGGAACACCGGGGAGCTGTTTTTT. The rearrangement joins TRBV18 to TRBJ2-2; D possibly matches TRBD1 or TRBD2 (5 bases each). This CDR3 has 15 residues. Germline-derived CDR1 and CDR2 are KGHSH and LQKENI. V gave up 3 bases and J gave up 1 base, with 9 bases separating them.

This rearrangement joins TRBV30 to TRBJ1-2; D may be TRBD1 (5 bases). V shed 1 base and J shed 5 bases, with 14 bases lying between them. Germline V gene sequence: CDR1 GTSNPN, CDR2 SVGIG (reference sequence). The CDR3 spans 14 residues. The CDR3, as DNA: TGTGCCTGGAGTGGAAGGGGAGTGAGATATGGCTACACCTTC. Translated, it gives CAWSGRGVRYGYTF.